The rows below give T cell receptor beta chains drawn from one sample of a study of identical twins. TCRdb reprocessed the 5' RACE reads with MiXCR, giving one entry per CDR3 protein. Seen here are 250,000 or so distinct CDR3 sequences, roughly 8.7% observed once, and the top ten hold roughly 3.1%. These same records also appear under a second study, on yellow fever vaccine responses in identical twins.

The sample comprised CD8+ T cells sorted from blood. These receptors were taken from a woman under 30 in good health. CDR3s include the opening cysteine and the closing phenylalanine or tryptophan. D genes are given only for firm matches. Size is stated for part of the rows, as once, few or many counts, or as a class when the clone is expanded.

d_gene: TRBD1; abundance: few; v_gene: TRBV6-1; j_gene: TRBJ2-7; CDR3aa: CASSDGTGGNEQYF; CDR3nt: TGTGCCAGCAGTGACGGGACAGGGGGTAACGAGCAGTACTTC
d_gene: NA; abundance: many; v_gene: TRBV29-1; j_gene: TRBJ2-5; CDR3aa: CSAEPSRDYQETQYF; CDR3nt: TGCAGCGCGGAACCTAGCCGGGACTACCAAGAGACCCAGTACTTC
d_gene: NA; abundance: many; v_gene: TRBV12-3/TRBV12-4; j_gene: TRBJ2-5; CDR3aa: CASTPLVGALQETQYF; CDR3nt: TGTGCCAGCACCCCCCTCGTGGGGGCTCTCCAAGAGACCCAGTACTTC
d_gene: TRBD2; abundance: few; v_gene: TRBV3-1; j_gene: TRBJ2-7; CDR3aa: CASSPGLASYEQYF; CDR3nt: TGTGCCAGCAGCCCGGGACTAGCTAGCTACGAGCAGTACTTC
d_gene: NA; abundance: few; v_gene: TRBV7-9; j_gene: TRBJ2-3; CDR3aa: CASSWLVGGPTDTQYF; CDR3nt: TGTGCCAGCAGCTGGCTCGTTGGCGGACCCACAGATACGCAGTATTTT
d_gene: TRBD2; abundance: NA; v_gene: TRBV7-2; j_gene: TRBJ2-3; CDR3aa: CASTMGLAGGDTQYF; CDR3nt: TGTGCCAGCACAATGGGGCTAGCGGGGGGGGATACGCAGTATTTT
d_gene: TRBD2; abundance: NA; v_gene: TRBV7-8; j_gene: TRBJ2-3; CDR3aa: CASSLDLTSGYTDTQYF; CDR3nt: TGTGCCAGCAGCTTGGATTTGACTAGCGGATACACAGATACGCAGTATTTT
d_gene: TRBD1; abundance: medium-sized; v_gene: TRBV5-1; j_gene: TRBJ1-1; CDR3aa: CASSHDLQGPNTEAFF; CDR3nt: TGCGCCAGCAGCCATGATCTACAGGGGCCGAACACTGAAGCTTTCTTT
d_gene: NA; abundance: many; v_gene: TRBV12-3/TRBV12-4; j_gene: TRBJ1-1; CDR3aa: CASSPAGTTAFF; CDR3nt: TGTGCCAGCAGTCCAGCCGGGACGACAGCTTTCTTT
d_gene: NA; abundance: few; v_gene: TRBV4-3; j_gene: TRBJ2-3; CDR3aa: CASSQDSRGLGTDTQYF; CDR3nt: TGCGCCAGCAGCCAAGATTCTAGAGGTCTGGGCACAGATACGCAGTATTTT
d_gene: NA; abundance: few; v_gene: TRBV20-1; j_gene: TRBJ2-7; CDR3aa: CSAPKVTEQYF; CDR3nt: TGCAGTGCCCCGAAGGTCACTGAGCAGTACTTC
d_gene: NA; abundance: few; v_gene: TRBV27; j_gene: TRBJ2-1; CDR3aa: CASRPYLGLYNEQFF; CDR3nt: TGTGCCAGCAGGCCCTATTTAGGTCTCTACAATGAGCAGTTCTTC
d_gene: TRBD1; abundance: few; v_gene: TRBV27; j_gene: TRBJ2-2; CDR3aa: CASSGAGTGETGELFF; CDR3nt: TGTGCCAGCAGTGGGGCCGGGACAGGGGAGACCGGGGAGCTGTTTTTT
d_gene: NA; abundance: NA; v_gene: TRBV6-2/TRBV6-3; j_gene: TRBJ2-1; CDR3aa: CASSYPQPGPKIQFF; CDR3nt: TGTGCCAGCAGTTACCCTCAGCCGGGACCAAAGATCCAGTTCTTC
d_gene: NA; abundance: NA; v_gene: TRBV10-3; j_gene: TRBJ2-7; CDR3aa: CATKGDNSYEQYF; CDR3nt: TGTGCCACCAAGGGGGACAACTCCTACGAGCAGTACTTC
d_gene: NA; abundance: few; v_gene: TRBV9; j_gene: TRBJ2-1; CDR3aa: CASSMGASNEQFF; CDR3nt: TGTGCCAGCAGTATGGGGGCCTCCAATGAGCAGTTCTTC
d_gene: TRBD1; abundance: few; v_gene: TRBV9; j_gene: TRBJ2-1; CDR3aa: CASNLRGLNYNEQFF; CDR3nt: TGTGCCAGCAACCTCAGGGGGCTCAATTACAATGAGCAGTTCTTC
d_gene: TRBD2; abundance: few; v_gene: TRBV27; j_gene: TRBJ2-1; CDR3aa: CASSRQRWGGRNYNEQFF; CDR3nt: TGTGCCAGCAGCCGCCAGCGTTGGGGGGGGAGAAACTACAATGAGCAGTTCTTC
d_gene: TRBD2; abundance: few; v_gene: TRBV3-1; j_gene: TRBJ2-1; CDR3aa: CASSQGGRGGAAEQFF; CDR3nt: TGTGCCAGCAGCCAAGGGGGTCGCGGGGGGGCGGCTGAGCAGTTCTTC
d_gene: NA; abundance: few; v_gene: TRBV20-1; j_gene: TRBJ1-4; CDR3aa: CSASPLDLGDFNEKLFF; CDR3nt: TGCAGTGCTAGCCCCCTAGACCTGGGAGACTTTAATGAAAAACTGTTTTTT